Presented here are 21 T cell receptor beta chains from one specimen sequenced in a study of blood T cell repertoires in COVID-19. Here immunoSEQ multiplex PCR was the method, and the copy in TCRdb shows in-frame clones only, minus some. The sample lists roughly 34,000 clones, around 87% occurring once. Sequenced input: peripheral blood. The source of these receptors is a man in his 60s with active COVID-19.

This clone was counted a single time. The gene calls are TRBV3-1 (or the pseudogene TRBV3-2) and TRBJ1-6; the match to TRBD1 covers 8 bases. The length of the CDR3 is 16 residues. CDR1 LGHDT and CDR2 YNNKEL come from the germline V gene (reference sequence). Trimming took 4 bases from V and 10 from J; bases not matched to a gene: 12. CDR3 region: CASSRLGLTGGSPLHF. The CDR3 bases are TGTGCCAGCAGCCGCCTGGGCTTAACAGGGGGATCACCCCTCCACTTT.

V is TRBV9 and J is TRBJ2-1; a possible D gene is TRBD2 (5 bases). V gave up 1 base and J gave up 9 bases, with 14 bases separating them. This CDR3 is built from 14 residues. Germline V lookup: CDR1 SGDLS, CDR2 YYNGEE. CDR3 residues: CASSVKLEGSEQFF. The CDR3 DNA is TGTGCCAGCAGCGTAAAACTAGAGGGAAGTGAGCAGTTCTTC.

V usage is TRBV5-1 and J usage is TRBJ2-7; TRBD2 agrees at 8 bases. Looked up from germline, CDR1 is SGHRS and CDR2 is YFSETQ. Unmatched junction bases numbered 4, after V lost 0 bases and J lost 2 bases. The CDR3 has 15 residues. The CDR3 region has the DNA TGCGCCAGCAGCTTGGGGTCGGGGGGGACCTACGAGCAGTACTTC. This translates into CASSLGSGGTYEQYF.

This clone was observed a single time. This chain joins TRBV5-6 and TRBJ1-5; TRBD1 is a possible D gene (6 bases). Germline CDR1 is SGHDT and CDR2 is YYEEEE. This CDR3 contains 15 residues. Trimming took 1 base from V and 4 from J, leaving 12 bases between them. This CDR3 is CASSLKGQENQPQHF. CDR3 nucleotide sequence: TGTGCCAGCAGCTTGAAGGGACAAGAGAATCAGCCCCAGCATTTT.

V gene TRBV13 combines with J gene TRBJ2-3; D may be TRBD1 (5 bases). This CDR3 is 15 amino acids long. V lost 5 bases and J 0 bases, leaving 12 bases between the germline ends. In germline, CDR1 is PRHDT, CDR2 FYEKMQ (reference sequence). CDR3 coding DNA: TGTGCCAGCAGCCGTAAGGGGTATAGCACAGATACGCAGTATTTT. Amino acid sequence: CASSRKGYSTDTQYF.

The chain carries TRBV5-6 and TRBJ2-3; no definite D call. V gave up 0 bases and J gave up 1 base, with 9 bases separating them. Germline values: CDR1 SGHDT, CDR2 YYEEEE. This CDR3 spans 15 amino acids. The chain's CDR3 is CASSLEVGGTDTQYF. DNA of the CDR3: TGTGCCAGCAGCTTGGAGGTAGGAGGCACAGATACGCAGTATTTT.

The J gene is TRBJ2-4, the V gene TRBV5-1; perhaps TRBD2 as D (5 bases). V lost 4 bases and J lost 8, with 13 bases in between. CDR1 SGHRS and CDR2 YFSETQ come from the germline V gene. CDR3 length: 13 residues. CDR3 protein: CASSPVPGDIQYF. The CDR3 DNA follows: TGCGCCAGCAGCCCGGTCCCCGGGGACATTCAGTACTTC. The whole variable domain, remainder taken from reference TRBV5-1 and TRBJ2-4, is KAGVTQTPRYLIKTRGQQVTLSCSPISGHRSVSWYQQTPGQGLQFLFEYFSETQRNKGNFPGRFSGRQFSNSRSEMNVSTLELGDSALYLCASSPVPGDIQYFGAGTRLSVL.

This chain uses TRBV7-3 with TRBJ1-1; D not resolved. CDR3 length: 13 residues. The germline CDR1 and CDR2 sequences are SGHTA and FQGTGA. Trimming cost V 5 bases and J 1 base, with 8 bases left between them. The CDR3 region is CASSGGRNTEAFF. Written as DNA, the CDR3 is TGTGCCAGCAGCGGAGGGAGGAACACTGAAGCTTTCTTT.

This chain joins TRBV5-1 and TRBJ1-6, with D maybe TRBD1 (5 bases). This CDR3 is built from 13 residues. Trimming took 4 bases from V and 8 from J, leaving 10 bases between them. Germline CDR1 is SGHRS and CDR2 is YFSETQ. The CDR3 spells CASSADSYSPLHF. For the CDR3, the DNA is TGCGCCAGCAGCGCTGACAGTTATTCACCCCTCCACTTT.

CDR3 sequence (DNA): TGTGCCAGTAGTATAGTACTAGCGAGGACCTACAATGAGCAGTTCTTC. Protein sequence: CASSIVLARTYNEQFF. The rearrangement links TRBV19 to TRBJ2-1; TRBD2 aligns across 7 bases. V gave up 1 base and J gave up 2 bases; unmatched junction bases: 5. Germline CDR1 LNHDA, CDR2 SQIVND (reference sequence). The CDR3 has 16 residues.

The chain employs TRBV19 and TRBJ1-5; 7 bases map to TRBD1. The CDR3 is 16 amino acids. Germline V CDR1 and CDR2: LNHDA, SQIVND (reference sequence). V gave up 6 bases and J gave up 2 bases; unmatched junction bases: 10. The CDR3 DNA is TGTGCCAGTAGCGACAGGGTCGGATTGGGCAATCAGCCCCAGCATTTT. Amino acid sequence: CASSDRVGLGNQPQHF.

This clone appeared a single time. The chain couples TRBV27 to TRBJ2-1, with 10 positions matching TRBD2. This CDR3 region has 14 residues. The V segment lost 5 bases and the J segment 10 bases; nucleotides outside the gene matches: 8. Germline-derived CDR1 and CDR2 are MNHEY and SMNVEV (reference sequence). The CDR3 bases are TGTGCCAGCAGTCAAGCGGGGGGGCTAGGCGAGCAGTTCTTC. Its protein is CASSQAGGLGEQFF.

The chain links TRBV19 to TRBJ1-1; no clear D gene. This CDR3 is built from 13 residues. The germline V and J ends were trimmed by 7 bases and 4 bases, with 13 bases remaining between them. Germline CDR1 and CDR2: LNHDA and SQIVND (reference sequence). The CDR3, as DNA: TGTGCCAGTAATGACAATGCGGGCACTGAAGCTTTCTTT. Translated: CASNDNAGTEAFF.

The CDR3 DNA is TGCGCCAGCAGCCAAGGCTTCACTAGCGGGGGTGAGCAGTTCTTC. Its protein is CASSQGFTSGGEQFF. The chain uses TRBV4-1 and TRBJ2-1; 11 bases align to TRBD2. Germline trimming cut 1 base from V and 9 bases from J; bases unmatched to any gene: 5. This CDR3 is built from 15 residues. Per germline, CDR1 MGHRA and CDR2 YSYEKL.

J is TRBJ2-4 and V is TRBV14; a weak D match, TRBD2 (6 bases). This CDR3 region has 17 residues. The V end was cut by 1 base, the J end by 6 bases, with 19 bases between. The germline V gene has CDR1 SGHDN and CDR2 FVKESK. Here the CDR3 reads CASSQVGPWDSGNIQYF. As DNA, the CDR3 is TGTGCCAGCAGCCAAGTTGGGCCGTGGGACTCAGGAAACATTCAGTACTTC.

The chain uses TRBV28 and TRBJ2-7; possibly TRBD1 for D (5 bases). Looked up from germline, CDR1 is MDHEN and CDR2 is SYDVKM. The CDR3 totals 13 residues. V was trimmed by 5 bases and J by 5 bases, leaving 13 bases between them. Here the CDR3 reads CASSPPQGHEQYF. The CDR3 DNA follows: TGTGCCAGCAGTCCCCCCCAGGGCCACGAGCAGTACTTC.

The CDR3 sequence is CASSYRQRTEAFF. The CDR3 DNA reads as TGTGCCAGCAGTTACCGACAGAGGACTGAAGCTTTCTTT. The V and J genes are TRBV6-5 and TRBJ1-1; TRBD1 is a possible D gene (5 bases). V dropped 2 bases and J dropped 5 bases, with 9 bases sitting between them. The CDR3 is 13 amino acids. Germline V gene sequence: CDR1 MNHEY, CDR2 SVGAGI.

The chain carries TRBV4-1 and TRBJ2-7; 10 positions agree with TRBD2. The CDR3 consists of 15 residues. Trimming took 3 bases from V and 2 from J; bases not matched to a gene: 4. CDR1 MGHRA and CDR2 YSYEKL come from the germline V gene. As DNA, the CDR3 is TGCGCCAGCAGCCATACTAGCGGGGAGCCCTACGAGCAGTACTTC. Translation: CASSHTSGEPYEQYF.

This chain uses TRBV4-1 with TRBJ2-5; tentatively, D is TRBD2 (5 bases). In germline, CDR1 is MGHRA, CDR2 YSYEKL. The CDR3 contains 15 residues. V dropped 4 bases and J dropped 1 base, with 13 bases sitting between them. DNA for the CDR3: TGCGCCAGCAGCCTCCAACCGGGAAGCCAAGAGACCCAGTACTTC. Its translation is CASSLQPGSQETQYF.

The chain is built from TRBV28 and TRBJ1-5; D is ambiguous. V lost 3 bases and J 6 bases, leaving 3 bases between the germline ends. The CDR3 contains 11 residues. The germline V gene encodes CDR1 MDHEN and CDR2 SYDVKM. CDR3 in amino acids: CASSLSQPQHF. The CDR3 DNA sequence: TGTGCCAGCAGTTTGAGTCAGCCCCAGCATTTT.

The J gene is TRBJ2-2, the V gene TRBV19, with 9 bases matching TRBD1. The CDR3 loop spans 15 amino acids. V was clipped by 5 bases and J by 7 bases; unmatched bases: 8. Germline CDR1 LNHDA, CDR2 SQIVND (reference sequence). The CDR3, as DNA: TGTGCCAGTAGTCAAGGAACAGGGGGCTTCGGGGAGCTGTTTTTT. It is translated as CASSQGTGGFGELFF.